The next 28 T cell receptor beta chains were all read from a single sample in a study of blood T cell repertoires in COVID-19. Method: immunoSEQ multiplex PCR; TCRdb's copy keeps in-frame clones and lacks some. This sample has roughly 410,000 clones; around 87% occur once, and the top ten carry 2% to 2.5%. Sequenced input: peripheral blood. Receptor source: a woman aged 60 to 75 with COVID-19, enrolled during active disease.

A remark on this clone: At one boundary the junction diverges from the germline segment, which might be a read error. The chain uses TRBV6-1 and TRBJ2-5, with TRBD1 identical over 7 bases. The CDR3 has 11 residues. Germline CDR1 MNHNS, CDR2 SASEGT. The CDR3 loop is CASSEAWQGDF. The CDR3 region has the DNA TGTGCCAGCAGTGAAGCGTGGCAGGGGGACTTC.

This clone occurred many times. The chain recombines TRBV3-1 (or the pseudogene TRBV3-2) with TRBJ2-7; possible D gene TRBD2, 6 bases. Trimming removed 1 base at V and 6 bases at J, with 13 bases between. Germline V lookup: CDR1 LGHDT, CDR2 YNNKEL (reference sequence). This CDR3 region has 14 residues. CDR3: CASSQVETSAEQYF. For the CDR3, the DNA is TGTGCCAGCAGCCAAGTGGAGACTAGTGCCGAGCAGTACTTC.

This clone was picked up one time. V and J are TRBV4-1 and TRBJ1-5; D remains unclear. Germline loops: CDR1 MGHRA, CDR2 YSYEKL. The CDR3 spans 16 residues. Trimming cost V 6 bases and J 5 bases, with 20 bases left between them. DNA for the CDR3: TGCGCCAGCAGTCGAATAAGCGGGAAAGGACATCAGCCCCAGCATTTT. Protein sequence: CASSRISGKGHQPQHF.

CDR3 in amino acids: CASSYTGTGNGYTF. DNA for the CDR3: TGTGCCAGCAGTTACACCGGGACAGGGAATGGCTACACCTTC. J is TRBJ1-2 and V is TRBV6-5; the match to TRBD1 covers 9 bases. The CDR3 contains 14 residues. Trimming took 2 bases from V and 6 from J; bases not matched to a gene: 4. Germline V CDR1 and CDR2: MNHEY, SVGAGI.

The chain uses TRBV7-8 and TRBJ2-3; TRBD1 agrees at 7 bases. The CDR3 covers 14 residues. CDR1 is SGHVS and CDR2 is FQNEAQ in the germline V gene. The J segment lost 4 bases and the V segment lost 2 bases, leaving 3 bases of the junction unmatched. The DNA of the CDR3 is TGTGCCAGCAGCTTAACTGACAGGGCAGATACGCAGTATTTT. This codes for CASSLTDRADTQYF.

The gene calls are TRBV3-1 (or the pseudogene TRBV3-2) and TRBJ1-1; possible D gene TRBD1, 5 bases. The CDR3 covers 15 residues. V was pared by 1 base and J by 5 bases, with 14 bases between. The germline V gene encodes CDR1 LGHDT and CDR2 YNNKEL (reference sequence). CDR3 sequence reads: CASSQAGGLGTEAFF. The CDR3 coding sequence is TGTGCCAGCAGCCAAGCGGGGGGTCTTGGGACTGAAGCTTTCTTT.

This clone was recorded only once. Here the CDR3 DNA reads TGTGCCAGCAGCCCCCTACGGGGGGTTAGTGGAAACACCATATATTTT. Translation: CASSPLRGVSGNTIYF. The chain employs TRBV14 and TRBJ1-3, with D possibly being TRBD1 (5 bases). V was trimmed by 4 bases and J by 3 bases, leaving 16 bases between them. Germline V lookup: CDR1 SGHDN, CDR2 FVKESK. The CDR3 runs 16 residues.

V gene TRBV6-5 combines with J gene TRBJ1-2; TRBD1 matches 10 bases. Germline lookup yields CDR1 MNHEY and CDR2 SVGAGI. This CDR3 comprises 15 residues. V dropped 6 bases and J dropped 2; count of bases not matched to a gene: 6. This CDR3 reads CASSRQGAVNYGYTF. The CDR3 DNA follows: TGTGCCAGCAGCCGACAGGGGGCGGTGAACTATGGCTACACCTTC.

The chain joins TRBV18 to TRBJ1-2; D possibly corresponds to TRBD1 (6 bases). Between the trimmed V and J ends, which lost 4 bases and 3 bases, there was a span of 12 bases. Germline CDR1 KGHSH, CDR2 LQKENI. The CDR3 spans 14 residues. This CDR3 is CASSRIRGDYGYTF. CDR3 nucleotides: TGTGCCAGCTCACGGATCAGGGGAGACTATGGCTACACCTTC.

The rearrangement uses TRBV9 and TRBJ1-1, with D possibly matching TRBD1 (5 bases). Germline V gives CDR1 SGDLS, CDR2 YYNGEE. With 0 bases removed from V and 5 bases from J, the gap between germline ends came to 14 bases. The CDR3 is 15 residues long. The CDR3 DNA is TGTGCCAGCAGCGTAGAGGGCAGTTCAGGGACTGAAGCTTTCTTT. Translation gives CASSVEGSSGTEAFF.

The chain uses TRBV9 and TRBJ2-7; 8 bases line up with TRBD1. The germline CDR1 and CDR2 sequences are SGDLS and YYNGEE. V lost 6 bases and J lost 6; bases outside the gene matches: 11. The CDR3 runs to 14 residues. CDR3 in DNA: TGTGCCAGCACGAGCTGGGACAGGCCTACCGAGCAGTACTTC. It codes for CASTSWDRPTEQYF. Looking up the rest from reference TRBV9 and TRBJ2-7 gives the full variable domain: DSGVTQTPKHLITATGQRVTLRCSPRSGDLSVYWYQQSLDQGLQFLIQYYNGEERAKGNILERFSAQQFPDLHSELNLSSLELGDSALYFCASTSWDRPTEQYFGPGTRLTVT.

Here the CDR3 reads CASSPDSTSNYGYTF. The CDR3 DNA follows: TGCGCCAGCAGCCCCGACAGCACTTCTAACTATGGCTACACCTTC. This rearrangement joins TRBV5-1 to TRBJ1-2; a possible D gene is TRBD1 (5 bases). Trimming stripped 4 bases from V and 0 bases from J, with 13 bases between. Germline-derived CDR1 and CDR2 are SGHRS and YFSETQ. There are 15 residues in the CDR3.

The rearrangement joins TRBV2 to TRBJ2-2; maybe TRBD2 (6 bases). V was cut by 6 bases and J by 7 bases, with 18 bases left in between. The CDR3 is made up of 15 amino acids. CDR1 and CDR2 from the germline V gene are SNHLY and FYNNEI. In DNA form, the CDR3 reads TGTGCCAGCAGGCCCCTTAGCGGCCCCATCGGGGAGCTGTTTTTT. It specifies CASRPLSGPIGELFF.

The V gene is TRBV14, the J gene TRBJ1-4, with D possibly matching TRBD1 (5 bases). The CDR3 spans 15 residues. The germline CDR1 and CDR2 sequences are SGHDN and FVKESK. Trimming took off 3 bases at V and 6 bases at J, with 14 bases between the two ends. For the CDR3, the DNA is TGTGCCAGCAGCCACTGGAGGGGAAGGGATGAAAAACTGTTTTTT. Protein sequence: CASSHWRGRDEKLFF.

The gene calls are TRBV28 and TRBJ2-1; TRBD1 aligns across 7 bases. This CDR3 contains 14 residues. With V trimmed by 6 bases and J by 1 base, 3 bases remained unmatched. Germline V CDR1 and CDR2: MDHEN, SYDVKM. CDR3 nucleotide sequence: TGTGCCAGCAGGCTGACAGGGTCCTACAATGAGCAGTTCTTC. Protein sequence: CASRLTGSYNEQFF.

The V gene is TRBV4-1, the J gene TRBJ1-3; the match to TRBD1 covers 8 bases. CDR1 and CDR2 (germline): MGHRA, YSYEKL. V dropped 4 bases and J dropped 3; count of bases not matched to a gene: 2. This CDR3 region has 14 residues. DNA of the CDR3: TGCGCCAGCAGCCGGGACAGGCTTGGAAACACCATATATTTT. Protein: CASSRDRLGNTIYF.

V and J are TRBV7-9 and TRBJ2-5; the match to TRBD2 covers 12 bases. J lost 1 base, V lost 0 bases, and 0 bases had no gene match. The V gene's germline CDR1 is SEHNR and CDR2 FQNEAQ (reference sequence). The CDR3 length is 16 residues. CDR3 in amino acids: CASSLALAGGQETQYF. CDR3 DNA: TGTGCCAGCAGCTTAGCACTAGCGGGGGGCCAAGAGACCCAGTACTTC.

V and J are TRBV5-4 and TRBJ2-5, with D tentatively TRBD2 (7 bases). The V end was cut by 4 bases, the J end by 4 bases, with 17 bases between. CDR1 is SGHNT, CDR2 YYREEE, per germline (reference sequence). This CDR3 contains 15 residues. CDR3 protein: CASSRTTGGRETQYF. The CDR3 nucleotides are TGTGCCAGCAGCCGTACTACGGGGGGCCGAGAGACCCAGTACTTC.

The chain recombines TRBV4-2 with TRBJ2-1, with D tentatively TRBD1 (5 bases). The CDR3 covers 13 residues. Germline V gene sequence: CDR1 LGHNA, CDR2 YNFKEQ. Trimming pared 1 base from V and 6 bases from J, leaving 7 bases between. The CDR3 DNA reads as TGTGCCAGCAGCCAAGCAGGGTCCAATGAGCAGTTCTTC. It translates to CASSQAGSNEQFF.

Written as DNA, the CDR3 is TGTGCCAGCAGCCCCTTGGGGGCGAGAGGCTACACCTTC. Its protein product is CASSPLGARGYTF. The chain recombines TRBV28 with TRBJ1-2; possibly TRBD1 for D (6 bases). Germline CDR1 MDHEN, CDR2 SYDVKM. The CDR3 length is 13 residues. V lost 6 bases and J lost 8, with 16 bases in between.

V and J are TRBV7-3 and TRBJ2-7, with D hard to call. Trimming removed 5 bases at V and 0 bases at J, with 11 bases between. Looked up from germline, CDR1 is SGHTA and CDR2 is FQGTGA. The CDR3 has 14 residues. CDR3 protein: CASSLRANSYEQYF. CDR3 nucleotides: TGTGCCAGCAGCCTAAGGGCCAACTCCTACGAGCAGTACTTC.

This rearrangement joins TRBV6-5 to TRBJ2-7, with 8 positions matching TRBD1. With 7 bases clipped from V and 6 bases from J, the junction kept 8 bases outside the gene matches. The CDR3 covers 13 residues. CDR1 and CDR2 from the germline V gene are MNHEY and SVGAGI. For the CDR3, the DNA is TGTGCCAGCACTTCCAGGGGGCGAATCGAGCAGTACTTC. This gives the protein CASTSRGRIEQYF.

Ten or more counts support this clone. The V call is TRBV11-2, the J call TRBJ1-1; maybe TRBD1 (5 bases). V was trimmed by 1 base and J by 6 bases, leaving 18 bases between them. Germline CDR1 reads SGHAT; CDR2 reads FQNNGV. The CDR3 spans 16 residues. CDR3 in amino acids: CASSLGQQEIVPEAFF. The CDR3 nucleotides are TGTGCCAGCAGCTTAGGACAACAGGAGATCGTCCCTGAAGCTTTCTTT.

This chain connects TRBV6-1 to TRBJ1-5, with D maybe TRBD1 (5 bases). Germline CDR1 is MNHNS and CDR2 is SASEGT. This CDR3 is built from 15 residues. V shed 0 bases and J shed 7 bases, with 13 bases lying between them. The CDR3 sequence: CASSEAWGGRQPQHF. CDR3 bases: TGTGCCAGCAGTGAAGCCTGGGGGGGACGGCAGCCCCAGCATTTT.

The chain links TRBV5-5 to TRBJ2-3, with D maybe TRBD2 (5 bases). Germline V lookup: CDR1 SGHKS, CDR2 YYEKEE (reference sequence). The CDR3 totals 13 residues. V was trimmed by 1 base and J by 6 bases, leaving 9 bases between them. The CDR3 loop is CASSLRTGDTQYF. The CDR3 bases are TGTGCCAGCAGCTTGAGGACGGGGGATACGCAGTATTTT.

The chain links TRBV5-1 to TRBJ2-1, with TRBD2 matching 8 bases. Germline values: CDR1 SGHRS, CDR2 YFSETQ. With V trimmed by 0 bases and J by 7 bases, 6 bases remained unmatched. CDR3 length: 15 amino acids. CDR3 in amino acids: CASSLGLAGLNEQFF. For the CDR3, the DNA is TGCGCCAGCAGCTTGGGTTTAGCGGGGTTGAATGAGCAGTTCTTC. The entire variable domain, with the rest obtained from reference TRBV5-1 and TRBJ2-1, is as follows: KAGVTQTPRYLIKTRGQQVTLSCSPISGHRSVSWYQQTPGQGLQFLFEYFSETQRNKGNFPGRFSGRQFSNSRSEMNVSTLELGDSALYLCASSLGLAGLNEQFFGPGTRLTVL.

About this clone: At the DNA level, this CDR3 is encoded by other sequences in the same sample as well. The chain joins TRBV5-5 to TRBJ1-1, with a tentative D call TRBD1 (6 bases). The CDR3 extends over 13 amino acids. V gave up 2 bases and J gave up 1 base, with 6 bases separating them. From germline, CDR1 is SGHKS and CDR2 YYEKEE (reference sequence). The CDR3 reads CASSLQGNTEAFF. CDR3 coding DNA: TGTGCCAGCAGCTTACAGGGGAACACTGAAGCTTTCTTT.

This chain joins TRBV30 and TRBJ1-2; 7 nucleotides agree with TRBD1. The CDR3 runs to 14 residues. The ends lost 0 bases at V and 4 bases at J; junction bases unmatched: 5. The germline V gene has CDR1 GTSNPN and CDR2 SVGIG (reference sequence). CDR3 sequence: CAWSVPDRAYGYTF. As DNA, the CDR3 is TGTGCCTGGAGTGTACCTGACAGGGCCTATGGCTACACCTTC.